This TCR beta chain was found in a study of T cell responses to AZD1222 COVID-19 vaccine. Profiling relied on immunoSEQ multiplex PCR, and the TCRdb table lists in-frame clones only, not all of them. The data contain approximately 150,000 clones, 91% of them singletons. The count of this clone is one. The germline V and J ends were trimmed by 6 bases and 7 bases, with 18 bases remaining between them. The CDR3 is 14 residues long. Germline V gives CDR1 MDHEN, CDR2 SYDVKM. The source was peripheral blood, collected on day 0 of AZD1222 vaccination. The V gene is TRBV28, the J gene TRBJ1-2, with D possibly being TRBD1 (5 bases). This receptor was obtained from an adult in good health. The CDR3 region is CASRPQTEAGGYTF. The CDR3 region has the DNA TGTGCCAGCAGGCCTCAGACAGAGGCGGGTGGCTACACCTTC.